The rows below give T cell receptor beta chains drawn from one sample of a study of OX40 agonist ivuxolimab in advanced cancers. TCRdb's copy holds only in-frame clones and misses some; the assay was immunoSEQ multiplex PCR. The sample records 37,000 or so clones, about 88% being singletons. The sample in question was CD4+ or CD8+ T cells sorted from blood, obtained in a trial of the OX40 agonist ivuxolimab. Receptors originate from an adult with an advanced solid tumor such as melanoma, head and neck, liver or kidney cancer. The CDR3 runs from the conserved cysteine through the conserved F or W. D genes are given only for firm matches. Rows give clone size only sometimes, using once, few, many, or a class for an expanded clone.

j_gene	abundance	d_gene	v_gene	CDR3aa	CDR3nt
TRBJ1-6	few	.	TRBV10-3	CAISDGRGLNSPLHF	TGTGCCATCAGTGATGGGCGGGGCCTCAATTCACCCCTCCACTTT
TRBJ2-7	.	.	TRBV7-2	CASSLGTYEQYF	TGTGCCAGCAGCTTAGGGACATACGAGCAGTACTTC
TRBJ2-5	.	TRBD1	TRBV7-6	CASSLEWDRIETQYF	TGTGCCAGCAGCTTAGAATGGGACAGAATAGAGACCCAGTACTTC
TRBJ1-2	few	.	TRBV2	CASSRSYGYTF	TGTGCCAGCTCAAGGAGCTATGGCTACACCTTC
TRBJ2-3	.	TRBD1	TRBV5-6	CASSFLGQGVADTQYF	TGTGCCAGCAGCTTTTTGGGACAGGGAGTCGCAGATACGCAGTATTTT
TRBJ2-7	.	TRBD1	TRBV5-3	CARSLMGQGASEQYF	TGTGCCAGAAGCTTGATGGGACAGGGGGCGAGCGAGCAGTACTTC
TRBJ2-7	.	TRBD1	TRBV2	CASFLGQGSSYEQYF	TGTGCCAGCTTTTTGGGACAGGGGAGCTCCTACGAGCAGTACTTC
TRBJ1-3	.	.	TRBV5-4	CASSQGSSSGNTIYF	TGTGCCAGCAGCCAGGGGAGTTCCTCTGGAAACACCATATATTTT
TRBJ2-2	few	.	TRBV7-9	CASSLTGLASGTGELFF	TGTGCCAGCAGCCTAACTGGGCTAGCGTCCGGCACCGGGGAGCTGTTTTTT
TRBJ1-2	.	.	TRBV7-9	CASSLEGGRGFINYGYTF	TGTGCCAGCAGCTTAGAGGGGGGGCGAGGATTTATAAACTATGGCTACACCTTC
TRBJ1-2	once	TRBD1	TRBV5-8	CASSAPGTGSLGYTF	TGTGCCAGCAGCGCGCCCGGGACAGGATCTCTTGGCTACACCTTC
TRBJ2-1	.	TRBD1	TRBV5-1	CASSLDRGDEQFF	TGCGCCAGCAGCTTGGACAGGGGCGATGAGCAGTTCTTC
TRBJ2-1	few	.	TRBV5-5	CASSYPRDSSDEQFF	TGTGCCAGCAGCTACCCGCGGGACTCTAGCGATGAGCAGTTCTTC
TRBJ1-5	few	.	TRBV19	CASTYMGAGNQPQHF	TGTGCCAGTACATATATGGGGGCCGGGAATCAGCCCCAGCATTTT
TRBJ1-5	.	.	TRBV15	CATSRATDQPQHF	TGTGCCACCAGCAGAGCAACAGATCAGCCCCAGCATTTT
TRBJ2-4	.	.	TRBV11-2	CASSLESPGGVAKNIQYF	TGTGCCAGCAGCTTGGAAAGCCCTGGAGGGGTGGCCAAAAACATTCAGTACTTC
TRBJ1-5	few	.	TRBV30	CAWSVGQGLYQPQHF	TGTGCCTGGAGTGTAGGGCAGGGCCTTTATCAGCCCCAGCATTTT
TRBJ2-7	.	TRBD1	TRBV27	CASSLTGVPYEQYF	TGTGCCAGCAGCCTGACAGGGGTCCCATACGAGCAGTACTTC
TRBJ2-4	.	TRBD1	TRBV7-6	CASSSRQGSIQYF	TGTGCCAGCAGCTCCAGACAGGGAAGCATTCAGTACTTC
TRBJ2-7	.	.	TRBV28	CASSLFGAPYEQYF	TGTGCCAGCAGTTTATTTGGAGCCCCCTACGAGCAGTACTTC
TRBJ2-1	.	.	TRBV7-9	CASSEYNTGTSAYNEQFF	TGTGCCAGCAGCGAATACAATACCGGGACTTCCGCCTACAATGAGCAGTTCTTC
TRBJ1-3	.	.	TRBV14	CASSRYSGNTIYF	TGTGCCAGCAGCCGATACTCTGGAAACACCATATATTTT
TRBJ2-7	.	.	TRBV7-9	CASSLHGGFYEQYF	TGTGCCAGCAGCTTACATGGGGGCTTCTACGAGCAGTACTTC
TRBJ2-7	.	.	TRBV2	CASSYRDSYEQYF	TGTGCCAGCAGTTACAGGGACTCCTACGAGCAGTACTTC
TRBJ1-1	.	.	TRBV4-1	CASSQEGLGSTEAFF	TGCGCCAGCAGCCAAGAAGGGCTCGGGAGCACTGAAGCTTTCTTT
TRBJ1-1	.	TRBD1	TRBV14	CASSQFGTALYPFF	TGTGCCAGCAGCCAATTCGGGACAGCATTGTACCCTTTCTTT
TRBJ2-2	.	TRBD2	TRBV19	CASSELAGGPPGELFF	TGTGCCAGTAGTGAACTAGCGGGGGGGCCTCCCGGGGAGCTGTTTTTT
TRBJ2-1	few	TRBD2	TRBV5-1	CASSFLLAGANNEQFF	TGCGCCAGCAGCTTCCTCCTAGCGGGGGCCAACAATGAGCAGTTCTTC
TRBJ1-4	.	TRBD1	TRBV9	CASSPGQGLMATNEKLFF	TGTGCCAGCAGCCCAGGACAGGGTCTAATGGCGACTAATGAAAAACTGTTTTTT
TRBJ2-2	.	TRBD1	TRBV4-1	CASSRLAQGAGELFF	TGCGCCAGCAGCCGCCTGGCCCAGGGGGCCGGGGAGCTGTTTTTT
TRBJ2-7	once	TRBD1	TRBV30	CAWSPTTGVWYEQYF	TGTGCCTGGAGCCCTACTACAGGGGTTTGGTACGAGCAGTACTTC
TRBJ2-7	.	.	TRBV4-1	CASSLGTGSYEQYF	TGCGCCAGCAGCCTTGGGACCGGTTCTTACGAGCAGTACTTC
TRBJ2-3	.	TRBD2	TRBV27	CASSLRASGGDLFPDTQYF	TGTGCCAGCAGTTTACGCGCCAGCGGGGGGGACCTTTTCCCAGATACGCAGTATTTT
TRBJ2-2	many	.	TRBV7-6	CASSPMKTGELFF	TGTGCCAGCAGCCCCATGAAGACCGGGGAGCTGTTTTTT
TRBJ1-5	.	.	TRBV30	CAWSVRDQPQHF	TGTGCCTGGAGTGTACGGGATCAGCCCCAGCATTTT
TRBJ2-7	.	TRBD1	TRBV4-2	CASSLGDRGRKEQYF	TGTGCCAGCAGCTTAGGGGACAGGGGGCGTAAAGAGCAGTACTTC
TRBJ2-2	.	.	TRBV11-2	CASSLTILSGMGGELFF	TGTGCCAGCAGCTTAACGATCTTGTCCGGGATGGGCGGGGAGCTGTTTTTT
TRBJ2-3	.	.	TRBV4-1	CASSQDRGDTQYF	TGCGCCAGCAGCCAAGATCGGGGAGATACGCAGTATTTT
TRBJ1-5	few	.	TRBV19	CASSIEGSWGNQPQHF	TGTGCCAGTAGTATAGAGGGATCATGGGGCAATCAGCCCCAGCATTTT
TRBJ1-1	.	.	TRBV6-1	CASSSDTEAFF	TGTGCCAGCAGCTCAGACACTGAAGCTTTCTTT
TRBJ1-4	.	TRBD1	TRBV11-3	CASSLPRGPSNEKLFF	TGTGCCAGCAGCTTACCTAGGGGGCCGAGCAATGAAAAACTGTTTTTT
TRBJ1-1	.	.	TRBV7-9	CASSSSGVGAEAFF	TGTGCCAGCAGCTCGTCGGGGGTAGGAGCTGAAGCTTTCTTT
TRBJ2-1	.	.	TRBV4-1	CASSQDLTRSYNEQFF	TGCGCCAGCAGCCAAGATCTGACCCGCTCCTACAATGAGCAGTTCTTC
TRBJ2-5	once	.	TRBV10-3	CAISTGTTQETQYF	TGTGCCATCAGTACAGGAACTACTCAAGAGACCCAGTACTTC
TRBJ2-5	.	TRBD1	TRBV7-8	CASSLLTGGKGTETQYF	TGTGCCAGCAGCCTTCTGACAGGGGGCAAAGGTACGGAGACCCAGTACTTC
TRBJ2-7	once	.	TRBV5-8	CASSLGREQYF	TGTGCCAGCAGCCTGGGCAGGGAGCAGTACTTC
TRBJ1-2	.	.	TRBV11-2	CASSLDPKGHLLGGYTF	TGTGCCAGCAGCTTAGATCCTAAGGGACACCTGCTGGGGGGCTACACCTTC
TRBJ1-1	.	.	TRBV4-1	CASSQEEGNPVPTEAFF	TGCGCCAGCAGCCAAGAGGAAGGGAACCCGGTTCCCACTGAAGCTTTCTTT
TRBJ2-1	.	.	TRBV13	CASSRYQGNEQFF	TGTGCCAGCAGTCGATATCAGGGAAATGAGCAGTTCTTC
TRBJ2-1	once	.	TRBV30	CAWSSEVTYNEQFF	TGTGCCTGGAGCAGTGAAGTAACCTACAATGAGCAGTTCTTC
TRBJ1-1	.	TRBD1	TRBV7-9	CASSSNPGGEDTEAFF	TGTGCCAGCAGCAGTAACCCAGGGGGCGAGGACACTGAAGCTTTCTTT
TRBJ1-6	.	TRBD1	TRBV5-1	CASSLATGGSSPLHF	TGCGCCAGCAGCTTGGCCACAGGGGGGAGTTCACCCCTCCACTTT
TRBJ2-6	.	TRBD1	TRBV4-1	CASANLGQGADGANVLTF	TGCGCCAGCGCTAACCTAGGACAGGGGGCGGATGGGGCCAACGTCCTGACTTTC
TRBJ2-5	.	TRBD1	TRBV27	CASKMTGIGYQETQYF	TGTGCCAGCAAAATGACAGGGATAGGGTACCAAGAGACCCAGTACTTC
TRBJ2-7	.	TRBD1	TRBV7-8	CASSLGDRGREQYF	TGTGCCAGCAGCTTGGGGGACAGGGGGCGGGAGCAGTACTTC